These T cell receptor beta chains were read from a single sample in a study of blood T cell repertoires in COVID-19. Generated by immunoSEQ multiplex PCR, the TCRdb table keeps only in-frame clones and is missing some. Of roughly 120,000 clones in the sample, approximately 82% were seen once. The sample was peripheral blood. The receptors were gathered from a woman of 80 years or more with active or convalescent COVID-19. The CDR3 runs from the conserved cysteine through the conserved F or W. The D gene is left open where the match is weak. Only some rows state a clone size, as once, few, many or a class for expanded clones.

cdr3_length | clone_size | j_call | d_call | v_call | cdr3_aa | cdr3_nt
11 | NA | TRBJ1-4 | NA | TRBV20-1 | CSARGSEKLFF | TGCAGTGCTAGAGGTAGTGAAAAACTGTTTTTT
14 | NA | TRBJ1-1 | NA | TRBV11-1 | CASSPWRGNTEAFF | TGTGCCAGCAGCCCCTGGAGGGGGAACACTGAAGCTTTCTTT
13 | NA | TRBJ1-2 | TRBD1 | TRBV3-1/TRBV3-2 | CASSQGQGGGYTF | TGTGCCAGCAGCCAGGGACAGGGTGGTGGCTACACCTTC
13 | NA | TRBJ2-7 | TRBD1 | TRBV2 | CASSADRGHEQYF | TGTGCCAGCAGTGCGGACAGGGGGCACGAGCAGTACTTC
16 | NA | TRBJ2-2 | TRBD1 | TRBV5-1 | CASSPPTGANTGELFF | TGCGCCAGCAGCCCCCCGACAGGGGCGAACACCGGGGAGCTGTTTTTT
17 | NA | TRBJ2-2 | TRBD2 | TRBV30 | CAWSVGLAGGSPGELFF | TGTGCCTGGAGTGTAGGTCTAGCGGGAGGTTCCCCCGGGGAGCTGTTTTTT
14 | NA | TRBJ1-2 | NA | TRBV19 | CASSGTVLNYGYTF | TGTGCCAGTAGTGGAACAGTTCTAAACTATGGCTACACCTTC
13 | NA | TRBJ1-2 | TRBD1 | TRBV7-3 | CASSPGTGNGYTF | TGTGCCAGCAGCCCCGGGACAGGGAACGGCTACACCTTC
14 | few | TRBJ1-5 | NA | TRBV5-1 | CASSKWTGNQPQHF | TGCGCCAGCAGCAAATGGACAGGCAATCAGCCCCAGCATTTT
16 | NA | TRBJ2-1 | TRBD1 | TRBV2 | CASSEEGARNPGEQFF | TGTGCCAGCAGTGAAGAGGGGGCCCGGAATCCCGGTGAGCAGTTCTTC
17 | NA | TRBJ2-7 | TRBD2 | TRBV7-8 | CASRPRAWREYTHEQYF | TGTGCCAGCAGACCCCGAGCGTGGCGGGAGTATACCCACGAGCAGTACTTC
14 | NA | TRBJ2-7 | TRBD2 | TRBV6-5 | CASSYSKGGWEQYF | TGTGCCAGCAGTTACTCGAAGGGAGGGTGGGAGCAGTACTTC
15 | NA | TRBJ2-2 | TRBD1 | TRBV5-1 | CASSVGQGAPGELFF | TGCGCCAGCAGCGTGGGACAGGGGGCGCCCGGGGAGCTGTTTTTT
15 | few | TRBJ2-1 | TRBD2 | TRBV5-4 | CASSPGLAGDNEQFF | TGTGCCAGCAGCCCTGGACTAGCGGGAGACAATGAGCAGTTCTTC
16 | NA | TRBJ2-5 | TRBD2 | TRBV28 | CASSSPGREGQETQYF | TGTGCCAGCAGTTCTCCCGGGAGGGAGGGACAAGAGACCCAGTACTTC
17 | NA | TRBJ2-6 | NA | TRBV7-7 | CASSRGQPGSGANVLTF | TGTGCTAGCAGCCGGGGACAACCTGGCTCTGGGGCCAACGTCCTGACTTTC
19 | NA | TRBJ2-7 | TRBD2 | TRBV3-1/TRBV3-2 | CASSPRLAGGPRSSYEQYF | TGTGCCAGCAGCCCTAGACTAGCGGGAGGGCCTAGGAGCTCCTACGAGCAGTACTTC
13 | NA | TRBJ2-4 | NA | TRBV5-6 | CASSLGRGNIQYF | TGTGCCAGCAGCCTTGGCAGGGGAAACATTCAGTACTTC
14 | NA | TRBJ2-4 | NA | TRBV6-5 | CASSYSGVKNIQYF | TGTGCCAGCAGTTACTCGGGCGTAAAAAACATTCAGTACTTC
14 | NA | TRBJ1-1 | NA | TRBV18 | CASSPDGGGTEAFF | TGTGCCAGCTCACCCGACGGGGGAGGGACTGAAGCTTTCTTT